This T cell receptor (beta chain) was identified during a study of T cell repertoires in cytomegalovirus infection. Study-level background: It was the public TCR beta signatures that indicated both CMV infection and matching HLA type.

This clonotype showed up many times. TCRdb reprocessed the reads via MiXCR and lists one record per CDR3 protein. The sample holds roughly 640,000 distinct CDR3 sequences, 24% seen once. This sequence originates from a human donor in good health (CMV status not recorded). Some clones in this sample may be carry-over from other donors' samples. The specimen was CD8+ T cells from PBMCs.

DNA of the CDR3: TGTGCCAGCAGCCGATGGACAGGGACCGAGACCCAGTACTTC. Residues: CASSRWTGTETQYF. The V and J genes are TRBV14 and TRBJ2-5, with TRBD1 matching 8 bases. The CDR3 runs to 14 residues. Germline CDR1 and CDR2: SGHDN and FVKESK. V was clipped by 4 bases and J by 5 bases; unmatched bases: 6.